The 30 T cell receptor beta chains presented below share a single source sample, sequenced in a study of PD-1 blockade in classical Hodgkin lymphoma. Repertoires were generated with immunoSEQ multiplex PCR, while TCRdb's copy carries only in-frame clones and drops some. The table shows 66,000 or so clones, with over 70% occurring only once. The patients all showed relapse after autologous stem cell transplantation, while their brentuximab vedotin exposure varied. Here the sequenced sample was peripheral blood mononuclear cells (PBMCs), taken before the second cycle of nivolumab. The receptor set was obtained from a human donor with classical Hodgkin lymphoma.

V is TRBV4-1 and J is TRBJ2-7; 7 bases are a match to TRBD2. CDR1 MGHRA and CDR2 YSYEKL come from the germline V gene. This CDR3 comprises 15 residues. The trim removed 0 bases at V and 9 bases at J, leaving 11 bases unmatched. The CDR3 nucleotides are TGCGCCAGCAGCCAAGAAAGACTAGCCGTAGGCGGGCAGTACTTC. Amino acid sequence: CASSQERLAVGGQYF.

CDR3 in DNA: TGTGCCAGCAGTTTATACTTATCGGGCAGAGAGCAGTTCTTC. Residues: CASSLYLSGREQFF. The chain joins TRBV27 to TRBJ2-1; D is unclear. The V and J ends lost 1 base and 10 bases respectively, with 14 bases between them. In germline, CDR1 is MNHEY, CDR2 SMNVEV (reference sequence). CDR3 length: 14 amino acids.

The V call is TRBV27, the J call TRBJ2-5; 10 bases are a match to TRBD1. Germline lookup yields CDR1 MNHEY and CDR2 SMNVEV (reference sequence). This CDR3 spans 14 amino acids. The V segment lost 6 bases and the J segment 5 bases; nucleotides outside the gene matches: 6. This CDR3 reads CASRGTGVAETQYF. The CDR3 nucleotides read TGTGCCAGCAGGGGGACAGGGGTAGCTGAGACCCAGTACTTC.

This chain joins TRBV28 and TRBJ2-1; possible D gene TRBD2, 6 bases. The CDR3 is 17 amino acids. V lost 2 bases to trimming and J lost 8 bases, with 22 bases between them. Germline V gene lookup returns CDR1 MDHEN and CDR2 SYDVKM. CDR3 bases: TGTGCCAGCAGTTTAGTCAAGGAGGGGACGGGGAAGGATGAGCAGTTCTTC. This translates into CASSLVKEGTGKDEQFF. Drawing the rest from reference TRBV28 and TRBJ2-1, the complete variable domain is DVKVTQSSRYLVKRTGEKVFLECVQDMDHENMFWYRQDPGLGLRLIYFSYDVKMKEKGDIPEGYSVSREKKERFSLILESASTNQTSMYLCASSLVKEGTGKDEQFFGPGTRLTVL.

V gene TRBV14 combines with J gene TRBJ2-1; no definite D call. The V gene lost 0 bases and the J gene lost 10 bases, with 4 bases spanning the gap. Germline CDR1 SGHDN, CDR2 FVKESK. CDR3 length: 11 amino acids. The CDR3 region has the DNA TGTGCCAGCAGCCAAGAGCGGGAGCAGTTCTTC. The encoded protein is CASSQEREQFF.

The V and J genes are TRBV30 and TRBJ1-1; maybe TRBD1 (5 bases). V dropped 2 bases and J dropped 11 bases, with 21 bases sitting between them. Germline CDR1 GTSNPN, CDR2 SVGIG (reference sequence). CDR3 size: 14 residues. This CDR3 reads CAWSFGGRLLVAFF. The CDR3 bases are TGTGCCTGGAGTTTCGGGGGACGGTTGCTGGTGGCTTTCTTT.

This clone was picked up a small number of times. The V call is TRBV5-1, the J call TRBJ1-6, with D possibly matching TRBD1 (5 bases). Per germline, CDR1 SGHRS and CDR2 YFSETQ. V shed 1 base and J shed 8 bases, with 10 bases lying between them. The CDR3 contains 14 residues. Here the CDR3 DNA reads TGCGCCAGCAGCTTGCCCCTACAGGATTCACCCCTCCACTTT. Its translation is CASSLPLQDSPLHF.

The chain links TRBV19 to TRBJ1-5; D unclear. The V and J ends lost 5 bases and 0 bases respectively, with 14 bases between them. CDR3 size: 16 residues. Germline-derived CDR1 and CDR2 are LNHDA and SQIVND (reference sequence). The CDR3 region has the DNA TGTGCCAGTAGTCTAAGGGCAGTTTATAGCAATCAGCCCCAGCATTTT. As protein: CASSLRAVYSNQPQHF. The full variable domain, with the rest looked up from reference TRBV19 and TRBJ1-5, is DGGITQSPKYLFRKEGQNVTLSCEQNLNHDAMYWYRQDPGQGLRLIYYSQIVNDFQKGDIAEGYSVSREKKESFPLTVTSAQKNPTAFYLCASSLRAVYSNQPQHFGDGTRLSIL.

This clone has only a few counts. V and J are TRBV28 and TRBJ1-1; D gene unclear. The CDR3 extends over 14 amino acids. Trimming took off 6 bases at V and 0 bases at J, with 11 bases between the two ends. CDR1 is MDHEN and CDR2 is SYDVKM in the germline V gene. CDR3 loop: CASRGIPMNTEAFF. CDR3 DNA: TGTGCCAGCAGAGGAATACCCATGAACACTGAAGCTTTCTTT.

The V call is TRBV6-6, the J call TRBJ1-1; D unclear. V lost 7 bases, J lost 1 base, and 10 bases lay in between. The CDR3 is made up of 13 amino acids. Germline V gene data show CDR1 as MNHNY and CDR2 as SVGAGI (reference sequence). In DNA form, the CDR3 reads TGTGCCAGCACTCGGCGCCCGAACACTGAAGCTTTCTTT. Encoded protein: CASTRRPNTEAFF.

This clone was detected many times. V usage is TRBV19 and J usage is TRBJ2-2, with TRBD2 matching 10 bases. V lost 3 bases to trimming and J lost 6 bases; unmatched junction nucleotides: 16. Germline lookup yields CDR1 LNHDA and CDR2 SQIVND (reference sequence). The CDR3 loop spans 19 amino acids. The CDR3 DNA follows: TGTGCCAGTAGTATGGACCGATTCGGGCTAGCGGGGGCGTCCGGGGAGCTGTTTTTT. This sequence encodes CASSMDRFGLAGASGELFF.

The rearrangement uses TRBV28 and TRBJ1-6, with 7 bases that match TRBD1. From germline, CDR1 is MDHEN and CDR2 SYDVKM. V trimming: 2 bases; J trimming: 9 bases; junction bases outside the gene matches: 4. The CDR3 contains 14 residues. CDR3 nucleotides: TGTGCCAGCAGTTTAACAGGGGTAGCTTCACCCCTCCACTTT. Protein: CASSLTGVASPLHF.

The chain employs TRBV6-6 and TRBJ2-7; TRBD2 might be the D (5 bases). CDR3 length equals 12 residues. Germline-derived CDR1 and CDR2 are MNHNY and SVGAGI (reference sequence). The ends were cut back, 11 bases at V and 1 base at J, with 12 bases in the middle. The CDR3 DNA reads TGTGCCTCGGGGTTAGTTTCCTACGAGCAGTACTTC. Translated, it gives CASGLVSYEQYF.

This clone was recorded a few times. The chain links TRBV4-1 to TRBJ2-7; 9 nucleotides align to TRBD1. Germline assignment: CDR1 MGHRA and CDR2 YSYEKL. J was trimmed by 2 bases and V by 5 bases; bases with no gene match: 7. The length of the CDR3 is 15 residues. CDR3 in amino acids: CASSWAGTGTYEQYF. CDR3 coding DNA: TGCGCCAGCAGCTGGGCTGGGACAGGGACCTACGAGCAGTACTTC.

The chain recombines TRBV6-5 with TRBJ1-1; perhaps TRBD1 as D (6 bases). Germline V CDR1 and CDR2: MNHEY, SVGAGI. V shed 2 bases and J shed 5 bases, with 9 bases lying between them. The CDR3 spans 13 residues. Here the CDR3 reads CASSYRGETEAFF. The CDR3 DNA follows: TGTGCCAGCAGTTACAGGGGGGAGACTGAAGCTTTCTTT.

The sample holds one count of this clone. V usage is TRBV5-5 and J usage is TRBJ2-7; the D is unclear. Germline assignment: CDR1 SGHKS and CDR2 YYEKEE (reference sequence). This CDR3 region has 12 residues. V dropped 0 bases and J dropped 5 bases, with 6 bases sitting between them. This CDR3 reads CASSLATNEQYF. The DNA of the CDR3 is TGTGCCAGCAGCTTGGCGACGAACGAGCAGTACTTC.

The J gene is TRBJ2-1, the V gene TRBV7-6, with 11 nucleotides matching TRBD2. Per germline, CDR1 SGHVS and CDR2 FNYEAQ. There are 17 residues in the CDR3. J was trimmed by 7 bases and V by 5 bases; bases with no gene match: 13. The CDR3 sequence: CASSPIAGGDVVNEQFF. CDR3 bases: TGTGCCAGCAGCCCAATAGCGGGGGGGGACGTCGTGAATGAGCAGTTCTTC.

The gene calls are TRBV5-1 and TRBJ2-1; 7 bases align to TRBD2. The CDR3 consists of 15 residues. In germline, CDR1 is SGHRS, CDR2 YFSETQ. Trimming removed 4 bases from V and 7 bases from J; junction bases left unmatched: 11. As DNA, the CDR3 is TGCGCCAGCAGCCCTCAACTAGCGTTAGGGAATGAGCAGTTCTTC. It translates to CASSPQLALGNEQFF. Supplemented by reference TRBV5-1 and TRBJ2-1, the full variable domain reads KAGVTQTPRYLIKTRGQQVTLSCSPISGHRSVSWYQQTPGQGLQFLFEYFSETQRNKGNFPGRFSGRQFSNSRSEMNVSTLELGDSALYLCASSPQLALGNEQFFGPGTRLTVL.

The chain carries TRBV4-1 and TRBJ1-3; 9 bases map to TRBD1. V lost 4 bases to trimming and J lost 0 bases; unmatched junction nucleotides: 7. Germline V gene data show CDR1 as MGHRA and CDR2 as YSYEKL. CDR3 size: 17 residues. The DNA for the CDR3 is TGCGCCAGCAGCCCGTCGGACAGGGGATTCTCTGGAAACACCATATATTTT. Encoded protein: CASSPSDRGFSGNTIYF.

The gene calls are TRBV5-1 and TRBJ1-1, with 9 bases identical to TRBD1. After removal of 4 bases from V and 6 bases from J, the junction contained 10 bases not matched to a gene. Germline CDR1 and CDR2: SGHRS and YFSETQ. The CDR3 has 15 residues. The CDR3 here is CASSPWGQGGPEAFF. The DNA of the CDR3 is TGCGCCAGCAGCCCGTGGGGACAGGGAGGGCCTGAAGCTTTCTTT.

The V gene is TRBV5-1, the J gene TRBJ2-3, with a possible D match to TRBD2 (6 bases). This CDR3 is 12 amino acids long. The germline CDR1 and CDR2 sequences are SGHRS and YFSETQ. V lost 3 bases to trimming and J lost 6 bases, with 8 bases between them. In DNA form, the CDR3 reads TGCGCCAGCAGCTCGGAGGGCGATACGCAGTATTTT. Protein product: CASSSEGDTQYF.

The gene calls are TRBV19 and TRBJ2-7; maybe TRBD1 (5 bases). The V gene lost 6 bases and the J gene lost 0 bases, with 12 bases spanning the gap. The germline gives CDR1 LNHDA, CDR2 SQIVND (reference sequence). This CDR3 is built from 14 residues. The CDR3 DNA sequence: TGTGCCAGTAGCCAAGACAGTAGCTCCTACGAGCAGTACTTC. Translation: CASSQDSSSYEQYF.

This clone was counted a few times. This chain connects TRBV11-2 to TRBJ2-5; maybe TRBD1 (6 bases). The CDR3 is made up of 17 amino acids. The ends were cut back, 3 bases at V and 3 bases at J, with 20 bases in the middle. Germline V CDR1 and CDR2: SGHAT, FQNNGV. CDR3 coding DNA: TGTGCCAGCAGCTTGGGATATGGACAGATTAATAAAGAGACCCAGTACTTC. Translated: CASSLGYGQINKETQYF. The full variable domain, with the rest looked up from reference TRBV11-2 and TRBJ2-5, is EAGVAQSPRYKIIEKRQSVAFWCNPISGHATLYWYQQILGQGPKLLIQFQNNGVVDDSQLPKDRFSAERLKGVDSTLKIQPAKLEDSAVYLCASSLGYGQINKETQYFGPGTRLLVL.

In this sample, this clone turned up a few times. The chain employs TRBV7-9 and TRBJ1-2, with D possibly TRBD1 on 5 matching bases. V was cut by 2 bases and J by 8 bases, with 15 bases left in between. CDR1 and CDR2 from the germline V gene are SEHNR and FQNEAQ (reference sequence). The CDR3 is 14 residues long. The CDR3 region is CASSLHLGGKGYTF. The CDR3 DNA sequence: TGTGCCAGCAGCTTACACCTGGGGGGGAAAGGCTACACCTTC.

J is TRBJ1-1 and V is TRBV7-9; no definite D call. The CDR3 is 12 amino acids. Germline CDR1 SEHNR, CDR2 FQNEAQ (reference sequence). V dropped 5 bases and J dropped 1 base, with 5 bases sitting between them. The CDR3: CASSQANTEAFF. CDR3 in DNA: TGTGCCAGCAGCCAAGCGAACACTGAAGCTTTCTTT.

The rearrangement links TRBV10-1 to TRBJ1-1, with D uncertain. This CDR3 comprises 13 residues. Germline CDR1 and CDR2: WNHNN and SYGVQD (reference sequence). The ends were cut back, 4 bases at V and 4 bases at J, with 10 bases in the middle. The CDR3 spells CASSGILGTEAFF. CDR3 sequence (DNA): TGCGCCAGCAGTGGGATTCTCGGCACTGAAGCTTTCTTT.

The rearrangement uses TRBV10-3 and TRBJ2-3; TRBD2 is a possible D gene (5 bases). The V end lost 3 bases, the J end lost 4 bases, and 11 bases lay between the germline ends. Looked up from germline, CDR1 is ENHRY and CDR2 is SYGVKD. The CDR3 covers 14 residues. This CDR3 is CAISDPTRSDTQYF. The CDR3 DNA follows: TGTGCCATCAGTGACCCAACTAGGTCAGATACGCAGTATTTT.

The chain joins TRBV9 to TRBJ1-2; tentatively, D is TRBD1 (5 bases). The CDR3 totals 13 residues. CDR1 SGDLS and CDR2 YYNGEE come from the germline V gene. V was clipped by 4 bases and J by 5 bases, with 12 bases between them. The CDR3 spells CASSPGTVYGYTF. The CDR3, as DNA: TGTGCCAGCAGCCCCGGGACCGTGTATGGCTACACCTTC.

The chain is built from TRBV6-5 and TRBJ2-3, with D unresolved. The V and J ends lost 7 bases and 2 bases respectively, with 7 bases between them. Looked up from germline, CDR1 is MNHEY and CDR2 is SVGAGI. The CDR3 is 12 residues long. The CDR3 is CASKDTTDTQYF. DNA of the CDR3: TGTGCCAGCAAAGACACCACAGATACGCAGTATTTT.

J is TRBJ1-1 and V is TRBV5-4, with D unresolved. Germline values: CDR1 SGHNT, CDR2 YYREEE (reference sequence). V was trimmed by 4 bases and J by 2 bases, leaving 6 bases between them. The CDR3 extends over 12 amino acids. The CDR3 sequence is CASSRDNTEAFF. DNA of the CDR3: TGTGCCAGCAGCCGTGATAACACTGAAGCTTTCTTT.